A single sample gave rise to the 23 T cell receptor beta chains below, sequenced in a study of blood T cells in healthy people across ages. A second PCR of 7 to 11 cycles used a sample-barcoded 5' primer and a J-beta primer mix. Using its own MiXCR run on the 5' RACE reads, TCRdb lists one record per CDR3 protein. This table has about 1.4 million distinct CDR3 sequences, approximately 59% appearing once. The sample was blood. The receptor source for this set is a man in his late teens or twenties in good health.

V and J are TRBV2 and TRBJ2-1; perhaps TRBD1 as D (5 bases). V was pared by 9 bases and J by 9 bases, with 24 bases between. Germline loops: CDR1 SNHLY, CDR2 FYNNEI. The CDR3 consists of 15 residues. The CDR3 region is CASESLPRARGEQFF. CDR3 DNA sequence: TGTGCCAGTGAGAGTTTACCAAGAGCTAGGGGTGAGCAGTTCTTC.

The gene calls are TRBV20-1 and TRBJ1-6; D ambiguous. Trimming took off 0 bases at V and 13 bases at J, with 16 bases between the two ends. CDR3 length: 14 residues. Germline CDR1 DFQATT, CDR2 SNEGSKA (reference sequence). The CDR3: CSARDPAFFRPLHF. The CDR3 bases are TGCAGTGCTAGAGATCCGGCGTTTTTTCGGCCCCTCCACTTT.

J is TRBJ2-4 and V is TRBV15; tentatively, D is TRBD1 or TRBD2 (5 bases each). CDR3 length: 18 residues. The germline V gene has CDR1 LNHNV and CDR2 YYDKDF (reference sequence). V shed 1 base and J shed 1 base, with 17 bases lying between them. CDR3 loop: CATSRAPRDLWAKNIQYF. CDR3 DNA: TGTGCCACCAGCAGAGCCCCCCGGGACCTCTGGGCCAAAAACATTCAGTACTTC.

The chain employs TRBV15 and TRBJ2-1, with D maybe TRBD2 (6 bases). The ends were cut back, 3 bases at V and 10 bases at J, with 16 bases in the middle. From germline, CDR1 is LNHNV and CDR2 YYDKDF (reference sequence). The CDR3 is 14 amino acids. The CDR3 DNA reads as TGTGCCACCAGCAGGCTCTCGACTAGTTCCGAGCAGTTCTTC. Its protein is CATSRLSTSSEQFF.

The V and J genes are TRBV7-9 and TRBJ2-7, with TRBD1 matching 8 bases. The CDR3 spans 14 residues. Germline values: CDR1 SEHNR, CDR2 FQNEAQ (reference sequence). V dropped 3 bases and J dropped 7; count of bases not matched to a gene: 8. The DNA of the CDR3 is TGTGCCAGCAGCTTGCAGGGGGCGCGAGTTGAGCAGTACTTC. Residues: CASSLQGARVEQYF.

CDR3 sequence: CSVEDLSGRSQETQYF. For the CDR3, the DNA is TGCAGCGTTGAAGATCTTAGCGGGAGATCGCAAGAGACCCAGTACTTC. The rearrangement uses TRBV29-1 and TRBJ2-5; 9 bases align to TRBD2. Germline loops: CDR1 SQVTM, CDR2 ANQGSEA. This CDR3 is built from 16 residues. The J segment lost 2 bases and the V segment lost 0 bases, leaving 7 bases of the junction unmatched.

J is TRBJ2-5 and V is TRBV2; TRBD1 matches at 7 bases. Germline trimming cut 3 bases from V and 4 bases from J; bases unmatched to any gene: 8. This CDR3 spans 15 amino acids. CDR1 and CDR2 (germline): SNHLY, FYNNEI. The CDR3 is CASSDGTGVGETQYF. CDR3 nucleotide sequence: TGTGCCAGCAGTGACGGCACAGGGGTTGGAGAGACCCAGTACTTC.

This clonotype was found a few times. The rearrangement links TRBV7-2 to TRBJ2-1; 12 bases are shared with TRBD2. J gave up 7 bases and V 5 bases, and 12 bases lay outside the gene matches. Germline V gives CDR1 SGHTA, CDR2 FQGNSA. The CDR3 has 17 residues. The CDR3 spells CASSPETSGRGWNEQFF. CDR3 sequence (DNA): TGTGCCAGCAGCCCTGAGACTAGCGGGAGAGGGTGGAATGAGCAGTTCTTC. The entire variable domain, with the rest obtained from reference TRBV7-2 and TRBJ2-1, is as follows: GAGVSQSPSNKVTEKGKDVELRCDPISGHTALYWYRQSLGQGLEFLIYFQGNSAPDKSGLPSDRFSAERTGGSVSTLTIQRTQQEDSAVYLCASSPETSGRGWNEQFFGPGTRLTVL.

This sequence joins TRBV18 and TRBJ2-7; possibly TRBD1 or TRBD2 for D (5 bases each). The germline V gene has CDR1 KGHSH and CDR2 LQKENI. Trimming took off 3 bases at V and 5 bases at J, with 14 bases between the two ends. The CDR3 extends over 14 amino acids. The CDR3, as DNA: TGTGCCAGCTCACCCCTCGGGACGTACAACGAGCAGTACTTC. Translating it yields CASSPLGTYNEQYF.

In this sample, this clonotype turned up once. CDR3 nucleotides: TGTGCCATCGCGCTAACAGATACGCAGTATTTT. Protein: CAIALTDTQYF. The V gene is TRBV12-3 or TRBV12-4, the J gene TRBJ2-3; no firm D call. The CDR3 has 11 residues. The V end lost 10 bases, the J end lost 3 bases, and 8 bases lay between the germline ends.

A few counts support this clonotype. J is TRBJ1-1 and V is TRBV5-1; tentatively, D is TRBD1 (6 bases). CDR1 and CDR2 from the germline V gene are SGHRS and YFSETQ. The V end was cut by 4 bases, the J end by 4 bases, with 14 bases between. CDR3 length: 14 residues. The CDR3 sequence is CASSRGGSPTEAFF. CDR3 bases: TGCGCCAGCAGCCGGGGGGGCAGTCCCACTGAAGCTTTCTTT.

The V call is TRBV7-9, the J call TRBJ2-3; D is unresolved. The length of the CDR3 is 16 residues. V was trimmed by 2 bases and J by 2 bases, leaving 14 bases between them. Looked up from germline, CDR1 is SEHNR and CDR2 is FQNEAQ (reference sequence). CDR3 sequence: CASSLRSAFPTDTQYF. Written as DNA, the CDR3 is TGTGCCAGCAGCTTAAGGTCGGCGTTCCCCACAGATACGCAGTATTTT.

This clonotype was seen a single time. The chain uses TRBV4-1 and TRBJ2-1; a possible D gene is TRBD2 (5 bases). V lost 4 bases to trimming and J lost 8 bases, with 15 bases between them. The CDR3 spans 14 residues. CDR1 is MGHRA, CDR2 YSYEKL, per germline. CDR3 residues: CASSPEGLAHEQFF. CDR3 nucleotide sequence: TGCGCCAGCAGCCCCGAAGGCCTAGCCCATGAGCAGTTCTTC.

The chain joins TRBV10-3 to TRBJ2-3; no clear D gene. Trimming shortened V by 2 bases and J by 7 bases, and 10 bases separated the two germline ends. This CDR3 is 13 amino acids long. Per germline, CDR1 ENHRY and CDR2 SYGVKD. CDR3 protein: CAISEAVVYTQYF. CDR3 coding DNA: TGTGCCATCAGTGAGGCAGTGGTGTATACGCAGTATTTT.

The chain combines TRBV2 with TRBJ1-2; D call uncertain. The CDR3 loop spans 12 amino acids. Germline V gene data show CDR1 as SNHLY and CDR2 as FYNNEI. V gave up 7 bases and J gave up 5 bases, with 11 bases separating them. The chain's CDR3 is CASNRVGYGYTF. CDR3 nucleotides: TGTGCCAGCAATCGTGTGGGTTATGGCTACACCTTC.

This chain uses TRBV7-9 with TRBJ2-7, with no clear D. Trimming took 3 bases from V and 4 from J, leaving 10 bases between them. The CDR3 length is 13 residues. Germline V gives CDR1 SEHNR, CDR2 FQNEAQ (reference sequence). CDR3 in amino acids: CASSFPGFYEQYF. For the CDR3, the DNA is TGTGCCAGCAGCTTCCCCGGGTTTTACGAGCAGTACTTC.

The chain recombines TRBV4-1 with TRBJ1-2; 7 positions agree with TRBD1. Germline lookup yields CDR1 MGHRA and CDR2 YSYEKL. The CDR3 length is 16 residues. The junction had 10 bases not matched to a gene; V was cut back by 2 bases and J by 4 bases. The CDR3 sequence: CASSQITTGPLYGYTF. For the CDR3, the DNA is TGCGCCAGCAGCCAAATCACGACAGGGCCCCTCTATGGCTACACCTTC.

This chain uses TRBV4-3 with TRBJ2-3; weak D call: TRBD2 (6 bases). The CDR3 length is 14 residues. Germline V gene data show CDR1 as LGHNA and CDR2 as YSLEER. V lost 4 bases and J 3 bases, leaving 11 bases between the germline ends. CDR3 DNA sequence: TGCGCCAGCAGCCGACACCTAGCGACAGATACGCAGTATTTT. Translating gives CASSRHLATDTQYF.

Only one count was recorded for this clonotype. The V and J genes are TRBV2 and TRBJ1-2; D unresolved. Trimming removed 6 bases from V and 2 bases from J, with 4 bases in between. The CDR3 runs to 11 residues. Germline-derived CDR1 and CDR2 are SNHLY and FYNNEI. The DNA of the CDR3 is TGTGCCAGCAGCATCAACTATGGCTACACCTTC. It translates to CASSINYGYTF.

This chain connects TRBV2 to TRBJ2-5, with D possibly matching TRBD1 (5 bases). The J call may be mistaken, given a closer DNA end match to TRBJ2-7. The CDR3 loop spans 15 amino acids. The V gene's germline CDR1 is SNHLY and CDR2 FYNNEI. The CDR3 nucleotides are TGTGCCAGCAGTGACCGACAGTCTTCGGACTACGAGCAGTACTTC. The encoded protein is CASSDRQSSDYEQYF.

The sample holds a few counts of this clonotype. This chain's CDR3 is CASSVGVEGYEQYF. CDR3 bases: TGTGCCAGCAGCGTAGGCGTGGAAGGCTACGAGCAGTACTTC. This chain links TRBV9 with TRBJ2-7, with D unresolved. V was pared by 0 bases and J by 3 bases, with 10 bases between. This CDR3 has 14 amino acids. CDR1 and CDR2 (germline): SGDLS, YYNGEE. Drawing the rest from reference TRBV9 and TRBJ2-7, the complete variable domain is DSGVTQTPKHLITATGQRVTLRCSPRSGDLSVYWYQQSLDQGLQFLIQYYNGEERAKGNILERFSAQQFPDLHSELNLSSLELGDSALYFCASSVGVEGYEQYFGPGTRLTVT.

The chain joins TRBV27 to TRBJ2-1; D gene unclear. Gene TRBJ2-7 matches the end of the DNA better, so the J call may be wrong. This CDR3 comprises 12 residues. From germline, CDR1 is MNHEY and CDR2 SMNVEV (reference sequence). CDR3 nucleotide sequence: TGTGCCAGCAGGGCCCCGGGCCACGAGCAGTACTTC. This sequence encodes CASRAPGHEQYF.

V gene TRBV7-9 combines with J gene TRBJ2-1, with TRBD2 matching over 8 bases. V lost 6 bases to trimming and J lost 10 bases; unmatched junction nucleotides: 17. The CDR3 length is 16 residues. Germline-derived CDR1 and CDR2 are SEHNR and FQNEAQ (reference sequence). The CDR3 reads CASRTPLAESSLEQFF. The CDR3 DNA reads TGTGCCAGCAGAACCCCACTAGCGGAGTCCTCCTTGGAGCAGTTCTTC.